Below are 20 T cell receptor beta chains sequenced from a single sample in a study of neurological immune-mediated disorders. One entry per CDR3 protein, called by TCRdb with MiXCR from the 5' RACE reads. The sample contains 70,000 to 90,000 distinct CDR3 sequences, approximately 5.8% of which appear only once. Time point described: longitudinal time-point 2. Sequenced input: PBMCs. These receptors originate from a woman aged 60-70 years with multiple sclerosis.

This clonotype was counted many times. V and J are TRBV2 and TRBJ2-3; TRBD1 or TRBD2 may be the D gene (5 bases each). Germline loops: CDR1 SNHLY, CDR2 FYNNEI. This CDR3 has 13 amino acids. V was shortened by 8 bases and J by 2 bases, with 11 bases between the two germline ends. The CDR3 DNA reads as TGTGCCAGCTCGGGACCTAACACAGATACGCAGTATTTT. Translated, it gives CASSGPNTDTQYF.

Ten or more counts support this clonotype. CDR3 in amino acids: CASSLSTGELFF. The DNA for the CDR3 is TGTGCCAGCAGTCTTAGCACCGGGGAGCTGTTTTTT. V gene TRBV28 combines with J gene TRBJ2-2, with D unclear. Trimming pared 5 bases from V and 4 bases from J, leaving 5 bases between. This CDR3 region has 12 residues. From germline, CDR1 is MDHEN and CDR2 SYDVKM.

Many counts were recorded for this clonotype. The rearrangement uses TRBV7-2 and TRBJ1-3; D is uncertain. CDR1 is SGHTA, CDR2 FQGNSA, per germline. V was trimmed by 2 bases and J by 1 base, leaving 6 bases between them. This CDR3 has 14 amino acids. In DNA, the CDR3 is TGTGCCAGCAGCTTAAGTGGTTCTGGAAACACCATATATTTT. Encoded protein: CASSLSGSGNTIYF.

This clonotype was counted many times. This rearrangement joins TRBV9 to TRBJ1-5; 7 nucleotides agree with TRBD1. Germline CDR1 is SGDLS and CDR2 is YYNGEE. Trimming cost V 2 bases and J 3 bases; bases outside gene matches: 5. This CDR3 is 15 amino acids long. The CDR3 DNA reads TGTGCCAGCAGCGTTGGGGGACAGATCAATCAGCCCCAGCATTTT. Amino acids: CASSVGGQINQPQHF.

This clonotype was counted a few times. The V gene is TRBV30, the J gene TRBJ1-1; D perhaps matches TRBD1 (5 bases). V was pared by 0 bases and J by 0 bases, with 11 bases between. Germline CDR1 reads GTSNPN; CDR2 reads SVGIG (reference sequence). The CDR3 is made up of 15 amino acids. Here the CDR3 reads CAWSVWQGLNTEAFF. CDR3 nucleotide sequence: TGTGCCTGGAGTGTCTGGCAGGGTCTGAACACTGAAGCTTTCTTT.

This clonotype was recorded at least ten times. The CDR3 loop reads CASSLGQRQFF. CDR3 in DNA: TGTGCCAGCAGCTTGGGCCAAAGGCAGTTCTTC. The rearrangement uses TRBV7-9 and TRBJ2-1; D not certain. Trimming shortened V by 3 bases and J by 12 bases, and 9 bases separated the two germline ends. The CDR3 runs 11 residues. Germline lookup yields CDR1 SEHNR and CDR2 FQNEAQ (reference sequence).

This clonotype was seen more than once but under ten times. This chain connects TRBV20-1 to TRBJ1-2; TRBD1 is a possible D gene (5 bases). V was pared by 3 bases and J by 6 bases, with 11 bases between. The CDR3 runs to 12 residues. In germline, CDR1 is DFQATT, CDR2 SNEGSKA (reference sequence). The CDR3 coding sequence is TGCAGTGCTAGTAGGGGCGCGGATGGCTACACCTTC. It is translated as CSASRGADGYTF.

This clonotype was recorded at least ten times. The chain recombines TRBV7-2 with TRBJ2-7; TRBD2 might be the D (6 bases). V shed 6 bases and J shed 0 bases, with 24 bases lying between them. Germline CDR1 and CDR2: SGHTA and FQGNSA. The CDR3 covers 18 residues. Here the CDR3 DNA reads TGTGCCAGCAGTCCCTCTCCCGGGGGAGCGTACAGCTCCTACGAGCAGTACTTC. This translates into CASSPSPGGAYSSYEQYF.

Many counts were recorded for this clonotype. The chain uses TRBV27 and TRBJ2-7; unclear D gene. Germline V lookup: CDR1 MNHEY, CDR2 SMNVEV (reference sequence). Trimming removed 3 bases at V and 3 bases at J, with 9 bases between. This CDR3 is 13 amino acids long. CDR3 loop: CASSFPGNYEQYF. The CDR3 nucleotides read TGTGCCAGCAGTTTCCCCGGCAACTACGAGCAGTACTTC.

This clonotype has ten or more counts. The genes are TRBV12-3 or TRBV12-4 and TRBJ1-5; tentatively, D is TRBD1 (5 bases). V was shortened by 6 bases and J by 8 bases, with 17 bases between the two germline ends. The CDR3 extends over 14 amino acids. CDR3 in amino acids: CASRAGTAGEPQHF. The CDR3 DNA reads as TGTGCCAGCAGGGCCGGGACGGCTGGCGAGCCCCAGCATTTT.

The sample holds many counts of this clonotype. The chain employs TRBV29-1 and TRBJ2-2, with 8 bases aligning to TRBD1. This CDR3 region has 14 residues. V lost 6 bases and J lost 0; bases outside the gene matches: 3. Germline loops: CDR1 SQVTM, CDR2 ANQGSEA. The CDR3, as DNA: TGCAGCGTCCGGACAGGGACGAACACCGGGGAGCTGTTTTTT. This gives the protein CSVRTGTNTGELFF.

About this clonotype: A much larger clone differs from this one at a single base, so this may be a read error. The V call is TRBV20-1, the J call TRBJ1-1, with 7 bases matching TRBD1. CDR3 length: 14 amino acids. V lost 3 bases and J lost 7; bases outside the gene matches: 11. Germline V gene lookup returns CDR1 DFQATT and CDR2 SNEGSKA (reference sequence). CDR3 DNA sequence: TGCAGTGCTAGCAGAACGGGACAGTGGAATGAAGCTTTCTTT. It codes for CSASRTGQWNEAFF.

This clonotype was detected ten times or more. The chain links TRBV12-3 or TRBV12-4 to TRBJ1-2; 8 bases map to TRBD1. Unmatched junction bases numbered 4, after V lost 4 bases and J lost 0 bases. The CDR3 is 15 residues long. CDR3 region: CASSSRTGTNYGYTF. CDR3 nucleotides: TGTGCCAGCAGTTCCCGGACAGGGACTAACTATGGCTACACCTTC.

This clonotype has ten or more counts. The chain couples TRBV4-1 to TRBJ2-7, with D possibly being TRBD1 or TRBD2 (5 bases each). The germline V and J ends were trimmed by 2 bases and 7 bases, with 21 bases remaining between them. Looked up from germline, CDR1 is MGHRA and CDR2 is YSYEKL. The CDR3 is 16 residues long. CDR3 residues: CASSQTRDGMFIEQYF. CDR3 coding DNA: TGCGCCAGCAGCCAAACCCGGGACGGCATGTTCATAGAGCAGTACTTC.

This clonotype was seen many times. The chain is built from TRBV20-1 and TRBJ1-5; no reliable D call. V lost 6 bases, J lost 2 bases, and 26 bases lay in between. The germline V gene encodes CDR1 DFQATT and CDR2 SNEGSKA (reference sequence). The CDR3 extends over 18 amino acids. CDR3 sequence: CSAPVEAGGMPGNQPQHF. CDR3 coding DNA: TGCAGTGCCCCCGTCGAGGCCGGAGGGATGCCGGGCAATCAGCCCCAGCATTTT.

This clonotype was picked up many times. The rearrangement links TRBV5-1 to TRBJ1-1; D possibly corresponds to TRBD1 (6 bases). V gave up 4 bases and J gave up 3 bases, with 10 bases separating them. CDR3 length equals 13 residues. Germline-derived CDR1 and CDR2 are SGHRS and YFSETQ. CDR3 in DNA: TGCGCCAGCAGCCCGGACAGTTACACTGAAGCTTTCTTT. It specifies CASSPDSYTEAFF. Full variable domain (outside the CDR3, taken from reference TRBV5-1 and TRBJ1-1): KAGVTQTPRYLIKTRGQQVTLSCSPISGHRSVSWYQQTPGQGLQFLFEYFSETQRNKGNFPGRFSGRQFSNSRSEMNVSTLELGDSALYLCASSPDSYTEAFFGQGTRLTVV.

The sample holds many counts of this clonotype. The V call is TRBV7-8, the J call TRBJ2-5; TRBD1 is a possible D gene (5 bases). CDR3 size: 15 residues. Germline V CDR1 and CDR2: SGHVS, FQNEAQ. Trimming took 5 bases from V and 3 from J, leaving 16 bases between them. In DNA, the CDR3 is TGTGCCAGCAGCGCATCGGACCAACAGGAAGAGACCCAGTACTTC. Translating it yields CASSASDQQEETQYF.

This clonotype was seen repeatedly, ten times or more. CDR3 bases: TGTGGGGTCGAGGGGCACCGGGGCGACGAGCAGTACTTC. Protein product: CGVEGHRGDEQYF. The chain combines TRBV30 with TRBJ2-7; the D gene could be TRBD1 or TRBD2 (5 bases each). This CDR3 has 13 residues. Germline V gene data show CDR1 as GTSNPN and CDR2 as SVGIG (reference sequence).

V and J are TRBV28 and TRBJ2-7; TRBD1 matches at 9 bases. Germline-derived CDR1 and CDR2 are MDHEN and SYDVKM. The V and J ends lost 8 bases and 9 bases, in that order; junction bases with no gene match: 17. The CDR3 sequence is 15 residues long. DNA of the CDR3: TGTGCCAGCGGATCCTCCGGGACAGGGATCTGGGGGCAGTACTTC. Its translation: CASGSSGTGIWGQYF.

This clonotype was seen many times. The chain carries TRBV20-1 and TRBJ2-7, with 8 nucleotides matching TRBD1. Germline V CDR1 and CDR2: DFQATT, SNEGSKA (reference sequence). V dropped 5 bases and J dropped 0; count of bases not matched to a gene: 6. The CDR3 has 14 residues. In DNA, the CDR3 is TGCAGTGCTGGGGACAGGTCCAGCTCCTACGAGCAGTACTTC. Translating gives CSAGDRSSSYEQYF.